This record covers a single T cell receptor (beta chain). Its antigen is not known. This sample is part of a study of CD8 T cells in Susac syndrome. The RNA, 0.5 to 1 ug, was put through reverse transcription using random hexamers. A multiplex approach, immunoSEQ multiplex PCR, amplified TCR beta CDR3 across 54 Vbeta and 13 Jbeta. TCRdb re-derived calls from the immunoSEQ multiplex PCR reads in MiXCR, one entry per CDR3 protein. The sample includes just over 150,000 distinct CDR3 sequences, 90% to 95% of them seen just once. The T cells that were sequenced for TCR beta were CD8+ and CD4+ cells from blood. V lost 0 bases and J 8 bases, leaving 14 bases between the germline ends. Germline V gene sequence: CDR1 SGHRS, CDR2 YFSETQ. The CDR3 has 14 residues. Broader study findings: Expansion of clones was not seen in the CD4+ T cell repertoires of Susac syndrome. That the number of individuals in its TCR sequencing and HLA analysis was relatively small was acknowledged by the study.

The specimen sequenced was CD4+ T cells from PBMCs. V usage is TRBV5-1 and J usage is TRBJ1-1; maybe TRBD1 (6 bases). The source is a human donor with Susac syndrome. Here the CDR3 DNA reads TGCGCCAGCAGCTTGGGGGACACCGTGGAAGAAGCTTTCTTT. It encodes CASSLGDTVEEAFF.